This entry describes one T cell receptor (beta chain). Its specificity is not known. Trimming at V came to 4 bases and at J to 3 bases, leaving 6 bases not matched to a gene. The CDR3 extends over 15 amino acids. CDR1 SGHTS and CDR2 YDEGEE come from the germline V gene. The data stem from a study of T cells in localized non-small cell lung cancer. Whole-study results and caveats: Paired adjacent lung recovered a median roughly 50 of the top 100 tumor clones.

Assay: immunoSEQ multiplex PCR; the TCRdb copy retains only in-frame clones and omits some. The sample holds roughly 20,000 clones, about nine tenths seen once. The source of this sequence is a man aged 40 to 70 with stage I lung adenocarcinoma. The source was peripheral blood, collected before any cancer treatment. The chain recombines TRBV5-8 with TRBJ2-1; 8 bases are a match to TRBD1. CDR3 nucleotides: TGTGCCAGCAGCCAAGGGACAGGAGTCTACAATGAGCAGTTCTTC. This encodes CASSQGTGVYNEQFF.